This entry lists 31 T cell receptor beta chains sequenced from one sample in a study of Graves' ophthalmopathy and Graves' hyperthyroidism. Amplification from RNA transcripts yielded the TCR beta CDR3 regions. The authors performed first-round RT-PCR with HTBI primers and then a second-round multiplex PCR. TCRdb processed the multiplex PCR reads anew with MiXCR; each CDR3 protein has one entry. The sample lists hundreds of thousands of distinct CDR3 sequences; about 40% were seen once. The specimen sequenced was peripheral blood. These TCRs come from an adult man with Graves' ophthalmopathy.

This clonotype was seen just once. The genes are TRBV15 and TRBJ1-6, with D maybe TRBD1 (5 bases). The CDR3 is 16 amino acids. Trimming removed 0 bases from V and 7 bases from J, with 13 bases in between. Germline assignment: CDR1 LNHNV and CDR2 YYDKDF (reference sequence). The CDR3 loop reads CATSRDSGAGNSPLHF. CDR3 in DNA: TGTGCCACCAGCAGAGACAGTGGGGCAGGCAATTCACCCCTCCACTTT.

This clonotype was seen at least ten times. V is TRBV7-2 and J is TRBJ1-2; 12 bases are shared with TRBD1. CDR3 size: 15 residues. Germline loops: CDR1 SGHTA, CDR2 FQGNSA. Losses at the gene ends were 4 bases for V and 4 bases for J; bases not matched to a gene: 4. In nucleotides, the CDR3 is TGTGCCAGCAGCTCGACGGGACAGGGGGCCTATGGCTACACCTTC. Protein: CASSSTGQGAYGYTF.

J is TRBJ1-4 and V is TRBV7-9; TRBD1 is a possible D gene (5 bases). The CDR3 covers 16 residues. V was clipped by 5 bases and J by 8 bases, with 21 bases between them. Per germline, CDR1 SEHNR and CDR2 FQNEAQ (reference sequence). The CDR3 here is CASSHRSEAGGEKLFF. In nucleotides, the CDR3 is TGTGCCAGCAGCCATAGATCCGAGGCCGGGGGAGAAAAACTGTTTTTT.

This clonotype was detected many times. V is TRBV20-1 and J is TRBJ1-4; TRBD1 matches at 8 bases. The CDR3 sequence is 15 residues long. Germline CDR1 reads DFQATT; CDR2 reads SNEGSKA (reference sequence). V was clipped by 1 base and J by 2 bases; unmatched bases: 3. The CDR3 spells CSARGTGSTNEKLFF. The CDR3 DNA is TGCAGTGCTAGAGGGACAGGGTCGACTAATGAAAAACTGTTTTTT.

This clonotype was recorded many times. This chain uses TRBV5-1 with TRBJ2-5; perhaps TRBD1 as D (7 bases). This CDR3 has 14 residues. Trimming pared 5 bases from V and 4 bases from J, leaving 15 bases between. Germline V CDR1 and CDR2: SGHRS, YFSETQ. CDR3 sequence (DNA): TGCGCCAGCAGGGCGGGACAGCCTCCAGAGACCCAGTACTTC. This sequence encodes CASRAGQPPETQYF. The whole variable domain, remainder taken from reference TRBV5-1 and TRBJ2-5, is KAGVTQTPRYLIKTRGQQVTLSCSPISGHRSVSWYQQTPGQGLQFLFEYFSETQRNKGNFPGRFSGRQFSNSRSEMNVSTLELGDSALYLCASRAGQPPETQYFGPGTRLLVL.

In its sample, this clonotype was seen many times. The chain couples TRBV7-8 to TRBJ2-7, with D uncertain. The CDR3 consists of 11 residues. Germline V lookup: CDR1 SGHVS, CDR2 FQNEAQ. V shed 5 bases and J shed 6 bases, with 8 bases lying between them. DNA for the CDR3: TGTGCCAGCAGCGTAACATTCGAGCAGTACTTC. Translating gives CASSVTFEQYF.

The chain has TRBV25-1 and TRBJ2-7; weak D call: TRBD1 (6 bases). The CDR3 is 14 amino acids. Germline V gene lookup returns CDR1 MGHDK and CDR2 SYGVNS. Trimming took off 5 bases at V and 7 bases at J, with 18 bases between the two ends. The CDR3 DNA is TGTGCCAGCAGTCGGACAGAGCGTTACAATGAGCAGTACTTC. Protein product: CASSRTERYNEQYF.

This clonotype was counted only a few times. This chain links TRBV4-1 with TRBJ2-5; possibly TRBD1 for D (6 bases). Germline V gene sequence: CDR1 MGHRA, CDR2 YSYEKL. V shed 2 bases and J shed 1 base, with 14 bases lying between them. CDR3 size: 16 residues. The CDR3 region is CASSQSSGTPQETQYF. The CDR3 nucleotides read TGCGCCAGCAGCCAATCCTCAGGGACACCCCAAGAGACCCAGTACTTC.

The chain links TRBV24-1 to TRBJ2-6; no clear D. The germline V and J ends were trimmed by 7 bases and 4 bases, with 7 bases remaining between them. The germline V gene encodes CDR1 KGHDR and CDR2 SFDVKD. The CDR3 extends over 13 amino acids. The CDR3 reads CATSDTGANVLTF. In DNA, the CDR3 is TGTGCCACCAGCGATACGGGGGCCAACGTCCTGACTTTC.

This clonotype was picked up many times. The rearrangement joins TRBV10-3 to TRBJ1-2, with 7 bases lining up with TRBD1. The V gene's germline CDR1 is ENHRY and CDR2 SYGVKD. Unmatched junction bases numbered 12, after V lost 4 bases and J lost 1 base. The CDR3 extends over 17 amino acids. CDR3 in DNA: TGTGCCATCAGTGTCTCAGACAGGGCACCCTTTAACTATGGCTACACCTTC. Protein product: CAISVSDRAPFNYGYTF.

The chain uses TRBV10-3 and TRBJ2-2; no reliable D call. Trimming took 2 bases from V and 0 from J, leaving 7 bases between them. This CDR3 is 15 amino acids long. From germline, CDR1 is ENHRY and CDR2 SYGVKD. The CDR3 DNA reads TGTGCCATCAGTGAGGGCTCGACGAACACCGGGGAGCTGTTTTTT. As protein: CAISEGSTNTGELFF.

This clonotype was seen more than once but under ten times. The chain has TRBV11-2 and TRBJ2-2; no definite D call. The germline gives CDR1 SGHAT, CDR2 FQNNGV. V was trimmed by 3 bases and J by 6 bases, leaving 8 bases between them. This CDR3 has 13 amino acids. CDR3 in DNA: TGTGCCAGCAGCTTTGCAGGACCCGGGGAGCTGTTTTTT. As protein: CASSFAGPGELFF.

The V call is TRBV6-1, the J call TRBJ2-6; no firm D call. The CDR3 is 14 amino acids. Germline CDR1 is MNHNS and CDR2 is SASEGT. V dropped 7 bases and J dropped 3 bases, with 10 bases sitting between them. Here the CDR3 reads CASKQLLGANVLTF. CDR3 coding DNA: TGTGCCAGCAAACAGCTTCTTGGGGCCAACGTCCTGACTTTC.

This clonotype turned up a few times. The CDR3 sequence: CASRWTSGTTGELFF. CDR3 DNA: TGTGCCAGCAGATGGACTAGCGGGACCACCGGGGAGCTGTTTTTT. This chain links TRBV11-3 with TRBJ2-2; 12 bases map to TRBD2. The V and J ends lost 6 bases and 4 bases, in that order; junction bases with no gene match: 3. CDR1 and CDR2 (germline): SGHNT, YENEEA. The CDR3 is 15 amino acids.

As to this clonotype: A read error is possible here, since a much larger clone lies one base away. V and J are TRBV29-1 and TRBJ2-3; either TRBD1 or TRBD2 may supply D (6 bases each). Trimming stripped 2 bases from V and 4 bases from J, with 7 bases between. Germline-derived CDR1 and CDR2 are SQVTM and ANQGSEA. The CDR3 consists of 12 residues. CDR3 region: CSVERGADTQYF. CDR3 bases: TGCAGCGTTGAAAGGGGGGCAGATACGCAGTATTTT.

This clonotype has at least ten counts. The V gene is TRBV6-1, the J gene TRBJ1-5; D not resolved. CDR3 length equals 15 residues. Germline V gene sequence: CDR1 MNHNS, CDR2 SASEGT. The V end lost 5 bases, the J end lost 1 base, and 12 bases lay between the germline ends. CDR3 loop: CASSSRRLSNQPQHF. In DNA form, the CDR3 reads TGTGCCAGCAGTTCCCGGAGACTGAGCAATCAGCCCCAGCATTTT.

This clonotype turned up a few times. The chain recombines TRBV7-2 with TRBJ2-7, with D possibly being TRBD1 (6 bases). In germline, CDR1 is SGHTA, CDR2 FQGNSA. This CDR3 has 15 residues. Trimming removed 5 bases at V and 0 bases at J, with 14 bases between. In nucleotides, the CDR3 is TGTGCCAGCAGCACAAGACAGGAGTTCTCCTACGAGCAGTACTTC. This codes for CASSTRQEFSYEQYF.

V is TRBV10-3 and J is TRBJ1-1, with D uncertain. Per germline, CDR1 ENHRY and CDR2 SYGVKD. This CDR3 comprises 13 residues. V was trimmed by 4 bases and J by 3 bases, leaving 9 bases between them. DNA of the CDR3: TGTGCCATCAGTGCGGCGGGAGACACTGAAGCTTTCTTT. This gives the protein CAISAAGDTEAFF.

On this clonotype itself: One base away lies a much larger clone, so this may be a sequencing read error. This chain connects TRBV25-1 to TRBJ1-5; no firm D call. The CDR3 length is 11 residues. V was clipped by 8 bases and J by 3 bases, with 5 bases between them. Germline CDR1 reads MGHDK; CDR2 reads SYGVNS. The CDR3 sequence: CASANNQPQHF. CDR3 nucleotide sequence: TGTGCCAGCGCGAACAATCAGCCCCAGCATTTT.

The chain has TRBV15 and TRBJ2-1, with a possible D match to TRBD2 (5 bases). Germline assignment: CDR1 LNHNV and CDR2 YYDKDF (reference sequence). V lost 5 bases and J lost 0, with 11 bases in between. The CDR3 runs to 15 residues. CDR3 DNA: TGTGCCACCAGCCCCCGAACTAGCTCCTACAATGAGCAGTTCTTC. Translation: CATSPRTSSYNEQFF.

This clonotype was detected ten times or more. The CDR3 DNA is TGTGCCACCAGTGACCCCGTGGGGGCCGGGGAGCTGTTTTTT. It translates to CATSDPVGAGELFF. This sequence joins TRBV24-1 and TRBJ2-2, with D perhaps being TRBD1 or TRBD2 (5 bases each). The CDR3 runs to 14 residues. V was shortened by 4 bases and J by 6 bases, with 11 bases between the two germline ends. Germline CDR1 KGHDR, CDR2 SFDVKD.

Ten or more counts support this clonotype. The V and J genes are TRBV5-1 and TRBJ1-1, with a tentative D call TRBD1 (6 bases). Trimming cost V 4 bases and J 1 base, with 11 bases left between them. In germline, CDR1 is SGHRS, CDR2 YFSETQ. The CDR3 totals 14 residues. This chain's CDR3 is CASSTGQANTEAFF. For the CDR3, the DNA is TGCGCCAGCAGCACGGGACAAGCGAACACTGAAGCTTTCTTT. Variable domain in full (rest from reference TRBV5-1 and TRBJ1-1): KAGVTQTPRYLIKTRGQQVTLSCSPISGHRSVSWYQQTPGQGLQFLFEYFSETQRNKGNFPGRFSGRQFSNSRSEMNVSTLELGDSALYLCASSTGQANTEAFFGQGTRLTVV.

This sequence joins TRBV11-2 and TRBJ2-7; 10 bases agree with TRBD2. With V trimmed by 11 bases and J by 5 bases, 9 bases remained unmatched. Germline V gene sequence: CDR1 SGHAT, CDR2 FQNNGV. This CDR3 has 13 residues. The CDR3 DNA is TGTGCCTGGGACTCGCTAGCGGGAGACGAGCAGTACTTC. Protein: CAWDSLAGDEQYF.

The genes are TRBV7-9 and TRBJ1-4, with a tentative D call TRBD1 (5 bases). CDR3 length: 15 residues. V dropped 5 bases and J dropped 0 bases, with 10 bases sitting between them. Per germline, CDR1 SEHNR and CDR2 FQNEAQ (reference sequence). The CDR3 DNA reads TGTGCCAGCAGCACGGGACGGACAACTAATGAAAAACTGTTTTTT. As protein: CASSTGRTTNEKLFF.

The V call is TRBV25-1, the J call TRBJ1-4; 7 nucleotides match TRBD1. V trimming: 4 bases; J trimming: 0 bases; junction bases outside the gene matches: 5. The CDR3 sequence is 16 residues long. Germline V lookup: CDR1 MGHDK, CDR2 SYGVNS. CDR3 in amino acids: CASSGAGTATNEKLFF. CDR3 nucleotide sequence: TGTGCCAGCAGTGGCGCCGGGACAGCAACTAATGAAAAACTGTTTTTT.

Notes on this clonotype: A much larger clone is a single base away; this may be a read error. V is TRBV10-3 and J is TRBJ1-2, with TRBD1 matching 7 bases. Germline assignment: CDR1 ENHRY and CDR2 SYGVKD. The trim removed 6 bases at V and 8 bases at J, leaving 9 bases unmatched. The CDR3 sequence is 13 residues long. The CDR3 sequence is CAIRGDRGEGYTF. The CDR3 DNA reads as TGTGCCATCAGGGGGGACAGAGGTGAAGGCTACACCTTC.

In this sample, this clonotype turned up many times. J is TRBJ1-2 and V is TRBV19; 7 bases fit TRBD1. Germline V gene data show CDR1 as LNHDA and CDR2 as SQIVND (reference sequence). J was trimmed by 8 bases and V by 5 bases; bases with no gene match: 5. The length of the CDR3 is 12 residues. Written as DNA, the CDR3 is TGTGCCAGTAGTCTTGGGACAGCCGGCTACACCTTC. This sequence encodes CASSLGTAGYTF.

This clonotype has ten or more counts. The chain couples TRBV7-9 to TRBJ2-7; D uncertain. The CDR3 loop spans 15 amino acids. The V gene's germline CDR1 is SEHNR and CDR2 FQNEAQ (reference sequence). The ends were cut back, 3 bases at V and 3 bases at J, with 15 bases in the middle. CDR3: CASSFPARPYYEQYF. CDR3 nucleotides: TGTGCCAGCAGCTTTCCTGCAAGACCCTACTACGAGCAGTACTTC.

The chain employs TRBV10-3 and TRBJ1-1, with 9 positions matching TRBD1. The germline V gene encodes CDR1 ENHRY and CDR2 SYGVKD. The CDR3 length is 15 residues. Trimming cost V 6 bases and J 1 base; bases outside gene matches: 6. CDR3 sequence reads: CAIRSEGQGNTEAFF. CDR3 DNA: TGTGCCATCAGATCAGAGGGACAGGGGAACACTGAAGCTTTCTTT.

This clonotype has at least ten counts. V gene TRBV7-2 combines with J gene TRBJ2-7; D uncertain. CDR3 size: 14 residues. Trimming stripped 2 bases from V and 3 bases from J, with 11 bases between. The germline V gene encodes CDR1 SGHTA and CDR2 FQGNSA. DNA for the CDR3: TGTGCCAGCAGCTTAAACAGATTGGGCTACGAGCAGTACTTC. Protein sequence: CASSLNRLGYEQYF.

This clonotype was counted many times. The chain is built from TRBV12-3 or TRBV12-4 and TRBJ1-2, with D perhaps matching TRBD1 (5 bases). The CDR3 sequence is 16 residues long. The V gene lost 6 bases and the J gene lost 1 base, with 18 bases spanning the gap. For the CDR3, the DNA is TGTGCCAGCAGCGCCACGGGACGGACGTTTAACTATGGCTACACCTTC. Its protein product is CASSATGRTFNYGYTF.